This TCR beta chain comes out of a study of tumor-infiltrating lymphocytes in primary liver carcinoma. Total RNA (around 500 ng) served as template for TCR beta cDNA synthesis primed by a constant-region primer. Three nested multiplex PCR rounds of slightly modified ARM-PCR generated TCR beta libraries. The two initial PCR rounds, ten to eleven cycles each, used TRBV1-TRBV30 forward and C-beta reverse primers. TCRdb itself ran the multiplex PCR reads through MiXCR, one entry per CDR3 protein. The profile covers 100,000 to 150,000 distinct CDR3 sequences, with approximately 64% appearing a single time and 7.5% to 9% taken by the ten largest. Ten or more counts support this clonotype. Its antigen is as yet unknown. Findings and caveats of the study: Among the pair types, tumor region pairs showed more overlap than tumor-adjacent and tumor-blood pairs.

Scientists recovered RNA and DNA together from approximately 20-30 mg of unsorted bulk tissue. The germline V gene encodes CDR1 SQVTM and CDR2 ANQGSEA. J was trimmed by 5 bases and V by 2 bases; bases with no gene match: 11. The CDR3 extends over 15 amino acids. The V call is TRBV29-1, the J call TRBJ2-5; 7 bases are a match to TRBD1. Sequencing input: liver tumor tissue from sampling region 3. Subset meaning: tumor region T3, left-lateral pole. The clonotype originates from a woman aged 55-70 years with primary liver carcinoma and hepatitis B virus infection. The CDR3 loop reads CSVEPMTGSKETQYF. CDR3 in DNA: TGCAGCGTTGAACCTATGACAGGGTCTAAGGAGACCCAGTACTTC.